A selection of T cell receptor beta chains follows, all from one sample in a study of cytomegalovirus exposure and HLA in healthy donors. The protocol was immunoSEQ multiplex PCR, while the TCRdb copy is restricted to in-frame clones and leaves out a portion. The sample contains about 93,000 clones, 70% to 85% of which appear only once. The sample taken for sequencing was PBMCs. Receptor source: a man aged 45-60 years in good health and CMV-seronegative. CDR3s include the opening cysteine and the closing phenylalanine or tryptophan. The D gene is left open where the match is weak. The size entry is marked missing in some rows and otherwise reads once, few, many or a size class.

TRBD2	15	TRBV6-5	NA	TRBJ2-1	CASSPGLAGDNEQFF	TGTGCCAGCAGTCCCGGACTAGCGGGAGACAATGAGCAGTTCTTC
NA	16	TRBV10-3	once	TRBJ2-2	CAIRSSKKINTGELFF	TGTGCCATCAGATCCTCTAAAAAGATAAACACCGGGGAGCTGTTTTTT
TRBD2	15	TRBV19	once	TRBJ2-1	CASSIGTSGHNEQFF	TGTGCCAGTAGTATCGGGACTAGCGGCCACAATGAGCAGTTCTTC
TRBD1	14	TRBV4-2	NA	TRBJ1-2	CASSQTGTNYGYTF	TGTGCCAGCAGCCAGACAGGGACTAACTATGGCTACACCTTC
NA	14	TRBV19	NA	TRBJ2-7	CASSIRTDQYEQYF	TGTGCCAGTAGTATACGGACAGACCAATACGAGCAGTACTTC
NA	14	TRBV5-1	NA	TRBJ1-1	CASRGQVGNTEAFF	TGCGCCAGCAGAGGTCAGGTTGGGAACACTGAAGCTTTCTTT
NA	15	TRBV5-8	NA	TRBJ2-1	CASSLGLASYNEQFF	TGTGCCAGCAGCTTGGGACTGGCGTCTTACAATGAGCAGTTCTTC
TRBD1	17	TRBV5-1	NA	TRBJ1-2	CASSFKGPGTGVDGYTF	TGCGCCAGCAGCTTTAAGGGCCCCGGGACAGGGGTTGACGGCTACACCTTC
NA	15	TRBV9	NA	TRBJ1-1	CASSVLLGENTEAFF	TGTGCCAGCAGCGTTCTCTTAGGGGAGAACACTGAAGCTTTCTTT
TRBD1	17	TRBV7-3	NA	TRBJ2-1	CASSLNPDRSSYNEQFF	TGTGCCAGCAGCTTAAATCCGGACAGGAGCTCCTACAATGAGCAGTTCTTC
NA	12	TRBV28	NA	TRBJ2-7	CASQGGTYEQYF	TGTGCCAGCCAGGGGGGTACCTACGAGCAGTACTTC
TRBD2	18	TRBV27	NA	TRBJ2-7	CASSSNLLASGRTYEQYF	TGTGCCAGCAGCTCAAACTTACTTGCTAGCGGGAGGACCTACGAGCAGTACTTC
NA	19	TRBV27	once	TRBJ2-6	CASSLTGPLRISGANVLTF	TGTGCCAGCAGTTTGACAGGCCCCTTAAGGATATCTGGGGCCAACGTCCTGACTTTC
TRBD1	14	TRBV7-9	NA	TRBJ1-2	CASSSRTGSYGYTF	TGTGCCAGCAGCTCCCGGACAGGCAGCTATGGCTACACCTTC
NA	17	TRBV28	NA	TRBJ1-3	CASSPAGAAGGGNTIYF	TGTGCCAGCAGTCCGGCGGGGGCAGCGGGAGGTGGAAACACCATATATTTT
NA	15	TRBV19	NA	TRBJ2-1	CASSIDPAGENEQFF	TGTGCCAGTAGTATAGACCCAGCAGGGGAAAATGAGCAGTTCTTC
NA	11	TRBV28	NA	TRBJ2-7	CASSSSYEQYF	TGTGCCAGCAGTTCTTCCTACGAGCAGTACTTC
NA	12	TRBV6-5	NA	TRBJ2-5	CASSPDQETQYF	TGTGCCAGCAGTCCGGACCAAGAGACCCAGTACTTC
NA	15	TRBV2	NA	TRBJ1-3	CASSARQVAGNTIYF	TGTGCCAGCAGTGCCCGACAGGTGGCTGGAAACACCATATATTTT
NA	12	TRBV5-5	NA	TRBJ2-7	CASSQITQEQYF	TGTGCCAGCAGCCAGATCACCCAGGAGCAGTACTTC
TRBD2	14	TRBV14	NA	TRBJ2-7	CASSQWTSFYEQYF	TGTGCCAGCAGCCAATGGACTAGTTTCTACGAGCAGTACTTC
NA	14	TRBV28	NA	TRBJ2-7	CASSFAQGLYEQYF	TGTGCCAGCAGTTTTGCACAGGGTCTCTACGAGCAGTACTTC
TRBD1	13	TRBV28	few	TRBJ2-3	CASSGTGEDTQYF	TGTGCCAGCAGCGGGACAGGGGAGGATACGCAGTATTTT
NA	18	TRBV11-2	NA	TRBJ2-7	CASSPLRRAPRRGYEQYF	TGTGCCAGCAGCCCCCTAAGACGAGCGCCCCGACGGGGGTACGAGCAGTACTTC
NA	17	TRBV14	NA	TRBJ2-5	CASSQETGRGYQETQYF	TGTGCCAGCAGCCAAGAAACGGGAAGGGGGTACCAAGAGACCCAGTACTTC
NA	11	TRBV2	NA	TRBJ2-7	CASSDGYEQYF	TGTGCCAGCAGTGACGGCTACGAGCAGTACTTC